This TCR beta chain is drawn from a study of T cell repertoires in cytomegalovirus infection. TCRdb redid the calling of the reads with MiXCR, one entry per CDR3 protein. The repertoire holds about 69,000 distinct CDR3 sequences, around 27% seen once, with roughly three fifths in the top ten. Details on this clonotype: The antigen remains undetermined.

CDR3 size: 15 residues. V shed 4 bases and J shed 0 bases, with 10 bases lying between them. Per the germline V gene, CDR1 is SGDLS and CDR2 is YYNGEE. The J gene is TRBJ2-2, the V gene TRBV9, with D possibly TRBD1 on 6 matching bases. The origin of this receptor is a human donor in good health (CMV status not recorded). Some clones in this sample may be carry-over from other donors' samples. The material was CD8+ T cells from cultured PBMCs, obtained from culture after CMV antigen stimulation. CDR3 bases: TGTGCCAGCAGCTCCAGGGGATCGAACACCGGGGAGCTGTTTTTT. As protein: CASSSRGSNTGELFF.